Included here is one TCR beta chain sequence, with context. Its cognate antigen is unknown. V trimming: 3 bases; J trimming: 5 bases; junction bases outside the gene matches: 10. CDR1 is SGHNT and CDR2 is YYREEE in the germline V gene (reference sequence). The CDR3 contains 16 residues. Use of 60 Vbeta and 13 Jbeta primers characterized the PCR. As processed by the authors: Among the unique TCR beta chains that a later analysis counted, 80 million to 100 million in all, 9.5 million to 12 million were shared. Produced via immunoSEQ multiplex PCR; TCRdb's table is partial and in-frame only. The V and J calls and clone size were taken over from that table, and D and trimming were inferred from the DNA. The sample carries under 200,000 clones, roughly 80% recorded once. The data were obtained in a study of cytomegalovirus exposure and HLA in healthy donors. Study overall: From donors who were HLA-typed, an early data release held 80 million or so unique TCRs.

Regarding the study as a whole: About 87% or about 30% of the time was how often most TCR beta V segments were productive, according to an earlier analysis.

At sampling all donors were nominally healthy, likely with unrecorded immune exposures. Material: PBMCs. The clonotype was recovered from a woman in her 30s in good health and CMV-seropositive. The chain carries TRBV5-4 and TRBJ2-2, with 7 bases that match TRBD1. CDR3 sequence: CASSYRSGTATGELFF. The CDR3 DNA is TGTGCCAGCAGCTATCGATCCGGGACAGCAACCGGGGAGCTGTTTTTT.